Here is one TCR beta chain with its context. The sample originates from a study of cytomegalovirus exposure and HLA in healthy donors. The CDR3 is 13 residues long. V was clipped by 0 bases and J by 3 bases, with 4 bases between them. Germline assignment: CDR1 SGDLS and CDR2 YYNGEE. The table came from immunoSEQ multiplex PCR; TCRdb's copy has only in-frame clones and leaves some out. The data contain 250,000 to 350,000 clones, roughly 88% of them singletons. The sequence derives from a woman younger than 35 in good health and CMV-seronegative. The sequencing sample was made of PBMCs. The rearrangement links TRBV9 to TRBJ1-3; D is unclear. CDR3 DNA: TGTGCCAGCAGCGTAGATTATGGAAACACCATATATTTT. It encodes CASSVDYGNTIYF.